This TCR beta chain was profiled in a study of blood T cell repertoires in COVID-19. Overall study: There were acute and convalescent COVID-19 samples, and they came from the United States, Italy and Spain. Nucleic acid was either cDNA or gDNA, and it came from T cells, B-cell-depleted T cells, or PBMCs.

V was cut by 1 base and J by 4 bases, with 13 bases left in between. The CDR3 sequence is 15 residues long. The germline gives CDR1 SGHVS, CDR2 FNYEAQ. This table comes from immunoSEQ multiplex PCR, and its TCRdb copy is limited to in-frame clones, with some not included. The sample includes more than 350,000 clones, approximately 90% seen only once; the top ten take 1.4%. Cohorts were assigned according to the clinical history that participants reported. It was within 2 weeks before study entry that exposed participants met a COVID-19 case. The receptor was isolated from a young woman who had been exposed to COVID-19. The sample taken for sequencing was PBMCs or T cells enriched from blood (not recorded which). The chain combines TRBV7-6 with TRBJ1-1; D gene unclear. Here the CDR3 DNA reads TGTGCCAGCAGCTTAGGGGGAGGTAGAGGCACTGAAGCTTTCTTT. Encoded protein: CASSLGGGRGTEAFF.